Given below is one T cell receptor beta chain in context. Its antigen is unknown. The data belong to a study of cytomegalovirus exposure and HLA in healthy donors. Notes on the study in general: Cytomegalovirus-associated status was assigned to approximately 160 TCR beta chains. Previously analyzed data showed that most TCR beta V segments were productive at a frequency of about 87% or about 30%. Most of the CMV-associated TCR beta chains (in a later analysis) appeared to be HLA-restricted. Later work found that TCR association rates differed between HLA loci; DRB1 had the most and HLA-C the fewest.

The CDR3 totals 14 residues. V lost 3 bases, J lost 4 bases, and 7 bases stayed unmatched. Germline lookup yields CDR1 SGHRS and CDR2 YFSETQ. PCR was performed using 60 Vbeta and 13 Jbeta primers. The assay was immunoSEQ multiplex PCR, and TCRdb's table has in-frame clones only and misses some. The repertoire holds a few hundred thousand clones, with 70% to 80% as singletons. Material: PBMCs. The source of this sequence is a man between 40 and 49 years old in good health and CMV-seronegative. The chain combines TRBV5-1 with TRBJ2-7; 7 positions match TRBD1. The CDR3: CASSSYRGQYEQYF. The CDR3 DNA follows: TGCGCCAGCAGCTCATACAGGGGACAATACGAGCAGTACTTC.